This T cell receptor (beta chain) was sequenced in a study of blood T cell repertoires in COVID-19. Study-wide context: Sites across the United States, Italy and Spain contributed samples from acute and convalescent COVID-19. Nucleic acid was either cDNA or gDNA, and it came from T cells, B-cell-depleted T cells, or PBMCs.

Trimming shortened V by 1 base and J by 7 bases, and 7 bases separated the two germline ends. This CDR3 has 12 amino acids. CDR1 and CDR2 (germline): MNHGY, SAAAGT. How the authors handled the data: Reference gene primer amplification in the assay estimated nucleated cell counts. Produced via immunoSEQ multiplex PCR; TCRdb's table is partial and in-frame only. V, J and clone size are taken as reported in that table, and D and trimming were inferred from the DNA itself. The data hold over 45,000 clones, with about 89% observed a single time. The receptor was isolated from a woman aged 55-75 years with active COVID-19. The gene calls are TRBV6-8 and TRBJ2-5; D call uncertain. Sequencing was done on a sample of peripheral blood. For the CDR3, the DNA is TGTGCCAGCAGTTACTTAGTCCCGACCCAGTACTTC. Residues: CASSYLVPTQYF.